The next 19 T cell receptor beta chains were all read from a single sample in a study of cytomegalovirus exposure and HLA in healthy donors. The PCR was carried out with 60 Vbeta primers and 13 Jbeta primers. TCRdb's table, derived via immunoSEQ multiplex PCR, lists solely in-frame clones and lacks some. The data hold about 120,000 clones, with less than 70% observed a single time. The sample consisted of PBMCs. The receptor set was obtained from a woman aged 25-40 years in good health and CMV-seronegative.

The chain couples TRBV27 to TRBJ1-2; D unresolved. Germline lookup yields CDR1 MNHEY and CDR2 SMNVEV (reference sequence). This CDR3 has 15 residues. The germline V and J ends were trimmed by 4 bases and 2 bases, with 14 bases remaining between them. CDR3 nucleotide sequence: TGTGCCAGCAGTTCCGTACGAGGCGGCAACTATGGCTACACCTTC. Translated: CASSSVRGGNYGYTF.

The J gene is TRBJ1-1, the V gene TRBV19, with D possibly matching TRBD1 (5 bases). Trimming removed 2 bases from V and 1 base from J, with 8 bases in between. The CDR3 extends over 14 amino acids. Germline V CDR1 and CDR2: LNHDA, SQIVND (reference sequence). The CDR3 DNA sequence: TGTGCCAGTAGTATACTTCAGGGGAACACTGAAGCTTTCTTT. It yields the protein CASSILQGNTEAFF.

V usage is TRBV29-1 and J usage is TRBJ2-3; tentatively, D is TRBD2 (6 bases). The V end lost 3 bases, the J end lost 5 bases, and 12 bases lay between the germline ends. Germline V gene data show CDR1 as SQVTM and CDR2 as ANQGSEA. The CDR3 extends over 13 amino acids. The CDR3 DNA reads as TGCAGCGTTGATCGCGGGGCGATAGATACGCAGTATTTT. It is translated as CSVDRGAIDTQYF.

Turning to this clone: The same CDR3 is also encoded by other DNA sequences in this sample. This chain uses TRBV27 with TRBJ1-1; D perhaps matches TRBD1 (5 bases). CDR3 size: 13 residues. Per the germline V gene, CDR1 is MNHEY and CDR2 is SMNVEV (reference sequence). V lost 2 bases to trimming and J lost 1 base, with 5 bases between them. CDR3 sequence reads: CASSLTGNTEAFF. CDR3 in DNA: TGTGCCAGCAGTTTAACAGGGAACACTGAAGCTTTCTTT.

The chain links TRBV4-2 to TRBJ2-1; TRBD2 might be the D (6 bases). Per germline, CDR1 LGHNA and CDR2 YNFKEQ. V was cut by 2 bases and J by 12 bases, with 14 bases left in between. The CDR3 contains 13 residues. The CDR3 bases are TGTGCCAGCAGCCAATCCCCGGGAGAGGGGCAGTTCTTC. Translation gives CASSQSPGEGQFF.

The chain's CDR3 is CASSWGPGPQETQYF. The CDR3 DNA follows: TGCGCCAGCAGCTGGGGGCCGGGACCACAAGAGACCCAGTACTTC. This chain uses TRBV5-1 with TRBJ2-5; possible D gene TRBD1, 6 bases. Trimming shortened V by 3 bases and J by 2 bases, and 14 bases separated the two germline ends. The CDR3 consists of 15 residues. Germline lookup yields CDR1 SGHRS and CDR2 YFSETQ. Full variable domain (rest looked up from reference TRBV5-1 and TRBJ2-5): KAGVTQTPRYLIKTRGQQVTLSCSPISGHRSVSWYQQTPGQGLQFLFEYFSETQRNKGNFPGRFSGRQFSNSRSEMNVSTLELGDSALYLCASSWGPGPQETQYFGPGTRLLVL.

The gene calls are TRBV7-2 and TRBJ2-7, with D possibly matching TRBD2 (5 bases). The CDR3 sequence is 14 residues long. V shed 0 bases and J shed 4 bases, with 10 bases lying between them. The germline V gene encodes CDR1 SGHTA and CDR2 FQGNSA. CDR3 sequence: CASSLASGGYEQYF. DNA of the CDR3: TGTGCCAGCAGCTTAGCGTCAGGAGGTTACGAGCAGTACTTC.

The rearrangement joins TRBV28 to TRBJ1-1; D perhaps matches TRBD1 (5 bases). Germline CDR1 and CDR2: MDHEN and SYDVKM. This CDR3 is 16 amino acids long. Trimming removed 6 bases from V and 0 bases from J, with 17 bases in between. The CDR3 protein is CASRPSPRVMNTEAFF. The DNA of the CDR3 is TGTGCCAGCAGACCATCTCCCAGGGTAATGAACACTGAAGCTTTCTTT. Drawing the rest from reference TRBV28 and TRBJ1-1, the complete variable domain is DVKVTQSSRYLVKRTGEKVFLECVQDMDHENMFWYRQDPGLGLRLIYFSYDVKMKEKGDIPEGYSVSREKKERFSLILESASTNQTSMYLCASRPSPRVMNTEAFFGQGTRLTVV.

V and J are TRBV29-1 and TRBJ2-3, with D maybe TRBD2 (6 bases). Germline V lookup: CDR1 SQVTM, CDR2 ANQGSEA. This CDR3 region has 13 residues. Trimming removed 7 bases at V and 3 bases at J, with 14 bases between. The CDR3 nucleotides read TGCAGCGGAATGGGGGGAGCAACAGATACGCAGTATTTT. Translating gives CSGMGGATDTQYF.

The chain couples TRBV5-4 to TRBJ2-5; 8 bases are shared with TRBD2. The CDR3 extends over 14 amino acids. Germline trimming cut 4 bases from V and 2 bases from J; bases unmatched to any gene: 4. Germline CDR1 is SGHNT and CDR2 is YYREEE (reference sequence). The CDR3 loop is CASSVLAGQETQYF. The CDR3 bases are TGTGCCAGCAGCGTCTTAGCGGGGCAAGAGACCCAGTACTTC.

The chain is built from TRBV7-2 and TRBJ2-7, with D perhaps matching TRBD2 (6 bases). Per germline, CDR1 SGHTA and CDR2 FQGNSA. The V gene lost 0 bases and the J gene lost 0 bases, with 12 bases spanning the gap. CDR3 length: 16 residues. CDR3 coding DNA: TGTGCCAGCAGCTTAGCGGGAGGCCTAAGCTCCTACGAGCAGTACTTC. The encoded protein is CASSLAGGLSSYEQYF.

The CDR3 spells CASSLAVAGFSYEQYF. DNA for the CDR3: TGCGCCAGCAGCTTGGCCGTAGCGGGATTTTCCTACGAGCAGTACTTC. This chain uses TRBV5-1 with TRBJ2-7; TRBD2 agrees at 8 bases. Germline CDR1 reads SGHRS; CDR2 reads YFSETQ. This CDR3 spans 16 amino acids. Unmatched junction bases numbered 6, after V lost 0 bases and J lost 1 base.

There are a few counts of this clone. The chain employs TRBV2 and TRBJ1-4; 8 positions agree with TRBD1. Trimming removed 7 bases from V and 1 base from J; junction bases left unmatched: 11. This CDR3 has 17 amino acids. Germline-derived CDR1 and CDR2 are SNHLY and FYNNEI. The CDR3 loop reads CASILPGQEITNEKLFF. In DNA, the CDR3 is TGTGCCAGCATTCTACCGGGACAGGAGATAACTAATGAAAAACTGTTTTTT. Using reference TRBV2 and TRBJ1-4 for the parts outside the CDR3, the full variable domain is EPEVTQTPSHQVTQMGQEVILRCVPISNHLYFYWYRQILGQKVEFLVSFYNNEISEKSEIFDDQFSVERPDGSNFTLKIRSTKLEDSAMYFCASILPGQEITNEKLFFGSGTQLSVL.

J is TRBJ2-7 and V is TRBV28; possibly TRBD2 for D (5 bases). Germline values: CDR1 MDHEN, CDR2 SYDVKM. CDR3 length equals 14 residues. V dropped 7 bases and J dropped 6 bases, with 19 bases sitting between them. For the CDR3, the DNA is TGTGCCAGCATCCCTGAGGGAGCTGAAGGCGAGCAGTACTTC. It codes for CASIPEGAEGEQYF.

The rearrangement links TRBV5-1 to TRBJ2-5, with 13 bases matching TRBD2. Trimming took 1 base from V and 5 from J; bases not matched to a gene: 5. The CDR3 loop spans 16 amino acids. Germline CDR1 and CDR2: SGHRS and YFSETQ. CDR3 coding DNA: TGCGCCAGCAGCTTGACACTAGCGGGAGGGTTGGAGACCCAGTACTTC. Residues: CASSLTLAGGLETQYF.

The CDR3 DNA reads as TGTGCCAGTAGTATAGACGGGGGTTCTGGGGCCAACGTCCTGACTTTC. Its translation is CASSIDGGSGANVLTF. The genes are TRBV19 and TRBJ2-6; D is possibly TRBD2 (6 bases). CDR3 length: 16 residues. V was shortened by 0 bases and J by 1 base, with 7 bases between the two germline ends. The germline gives CDR1 LNHDA, CDR2 SQIVND (reference sequence).

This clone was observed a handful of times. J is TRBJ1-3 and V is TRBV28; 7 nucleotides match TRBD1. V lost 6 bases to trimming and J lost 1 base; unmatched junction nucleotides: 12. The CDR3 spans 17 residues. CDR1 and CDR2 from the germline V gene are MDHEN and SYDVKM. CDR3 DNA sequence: TGTGCCAGCAGAGCCCCGACAGGGTTTGTTTCTGGAAACACCATATATTTT. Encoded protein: CASRAPTGFVSGNTIYF.

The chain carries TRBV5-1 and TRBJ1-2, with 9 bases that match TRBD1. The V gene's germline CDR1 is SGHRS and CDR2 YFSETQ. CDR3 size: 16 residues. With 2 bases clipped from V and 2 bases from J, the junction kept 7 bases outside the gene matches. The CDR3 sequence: CASSFLPGTGNYGYTF. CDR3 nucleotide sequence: TGCGCCAGCAGCTTTCTTCCCGGGACAGGGAACTATGGCTACACCTTC.

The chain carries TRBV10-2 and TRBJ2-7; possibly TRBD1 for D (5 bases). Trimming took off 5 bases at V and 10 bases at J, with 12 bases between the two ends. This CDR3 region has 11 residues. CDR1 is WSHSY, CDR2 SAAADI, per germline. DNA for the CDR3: TGCGCCAGCAGTACAGACAGCCGACAGTACTTC. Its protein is CASSTDSRQYF.